This T cell receptor beta chain appears in the sequencing data of a study of cytomegalovirus exposure and HLA in healthy donors. Of note for this clone: As yet, its antigen is unknown.

Study-level findings and limits: The investigators catalogued 164 TCR beta chains as cytomegalovirus-associated.

Germline V CDR1 and CDR2: GTSNPN, SVGIG (reference sequence). This CDR3 region has 15 residues. With V trimmed by 5 bases and J by 3 bases, 10 bases remained unmatched. Here immunoSEQ multiplex PCR was the method, and the copy in TCRdb shows in-frame clones only, minus some. The sample contains some 150,000 clones, approximately 88% of which appear only once. This rearrangement joins TRBV30 to TRBJ2-3; 8 nucleotides match TRBD1. The source material was PBMCs. The origin of this receptor is a woman aged 18-29 years in good health and CMV-seropositive. CDR3 in amino acids: CAWASVDRGTDTQYF. The CDR3 DNA sequence: TGTGCCTGGGCCTCCGTTGACAGGGGTACAGATACGCAGTATTTT.